This T cell receptor (beta chain) originates from a study of OX40 agonist ivuxolimab in advanced cancers. Study-wide background: Patients receiving dose escalation had hepatocellular carcinoma, melanoma, renal cell or head and neck cancer.

Germline V gene sequence: CDR1 MGHDK, CDR2 SYGVNS. The CDR3 runs 16 residues. V gave up 3 bases and J gave up 4 bases, with 15 bases separating them. TCRdb's table, derived via immunoSEQ multiplex PCR, lists solely in-frame clones and lacks some. In the table there are some 79,000 clones, roughly 92% of which are singletons. General study findings and limits: With doses of 0.1-3.0 mg/kg, partial responders showed among the lowest clonal expansion.

In the case of this clone: The antigen is not known.

The rearrangement links TRBV25-1 to TRBJ2-2, with D unresolved. Sequencing was performed on CD4+ or CD8+ T cells sorted from blood, taken in a trial of the OX40 agonist ivuxolimab. The receptor was derived from an adult with an advanced solid tumor such as melanoma, head and neck, liver or kidney cancer. The CDR3 DNA is TGTGCCAGCAGTGAGCTCCAGGAACAAGCCACCGGGGAGCTGTTTTTT. Its protein product is CASSELQEQATGELFF.